This record covers a single TCR beta chain. Antigen unknown. These data belong to a study of response to subunit inactivated influenza vaccine. Study results and caveats: Few additional T cells are recruited per seasonal influenza vaccination, authors suggested.

TCRdb reprocessed the RT-PCR reads via MiXCR and lists one record per CDR3 protein. In the table there are a few hundred thousand distinct CDR3 sequences, roughly a fifth of which are singletons. Per the germline V gene, CDR1 is SEHNR and CDR2 is FQNEAQ (reference sequence). Trimming cost V 5 bases and J 0 bases; bases outside gene matches: 4. This CDR3 spans 14 amino acids. The TCR sequence derives from a man aged 50 to 69 who received an inactivated influenza vaccine. The sample consisted of PBMCs from blood, taken less than 22 months after vaccination. The chain employs TRBV7-9 and TRBJ2-7, with 7 bases that match TRBD1. DNA of the CDR3: TGTGCCAGCAGCCACCGGACAGGCTCCTACGAGCAGTACTTC. Translating it yields CASSHRTGSYEQYF.